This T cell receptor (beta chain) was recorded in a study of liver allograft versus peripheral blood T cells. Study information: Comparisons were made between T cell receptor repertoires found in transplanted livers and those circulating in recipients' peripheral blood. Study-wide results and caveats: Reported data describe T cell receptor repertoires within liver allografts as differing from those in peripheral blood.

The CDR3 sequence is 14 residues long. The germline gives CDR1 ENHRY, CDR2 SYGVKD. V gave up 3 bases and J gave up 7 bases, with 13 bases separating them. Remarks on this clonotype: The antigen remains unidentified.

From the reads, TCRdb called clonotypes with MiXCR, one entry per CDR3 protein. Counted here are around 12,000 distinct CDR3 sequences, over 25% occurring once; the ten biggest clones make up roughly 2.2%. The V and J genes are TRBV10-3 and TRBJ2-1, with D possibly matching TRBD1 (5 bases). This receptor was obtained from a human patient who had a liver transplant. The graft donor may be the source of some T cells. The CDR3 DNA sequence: TGTGCCATCAGTGAACAGGTAATGGGTAATGAGCAGTTCTTC. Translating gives CAISEQVMGNEQFF.